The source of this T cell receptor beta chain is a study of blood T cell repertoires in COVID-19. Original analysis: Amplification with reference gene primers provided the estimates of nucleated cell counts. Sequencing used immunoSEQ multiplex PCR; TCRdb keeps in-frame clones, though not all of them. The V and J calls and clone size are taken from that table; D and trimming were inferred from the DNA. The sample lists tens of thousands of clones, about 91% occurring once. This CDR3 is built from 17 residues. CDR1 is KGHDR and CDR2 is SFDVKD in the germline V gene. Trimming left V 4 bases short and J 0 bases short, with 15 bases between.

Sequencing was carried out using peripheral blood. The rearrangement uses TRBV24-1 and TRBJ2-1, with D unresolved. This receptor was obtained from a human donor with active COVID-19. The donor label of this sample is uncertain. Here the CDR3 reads CATSENAPPSSYNEQFF. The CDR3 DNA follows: TGTGCCACCAGTGAAAATGCTCCGCCGAGCTCCTACAATGAGCAGTTCTTC.